This TCR beta chain was observed in a study of CXCR3-negative and CXCR3-positive naive CD8 T cells. General study results and limits: The TRB CDR3s that CXCR3-positive naive cells carried were more hydrophobic than those of CXCR3-negative naive cells.

Remarks on this clonotype: Antigen unknown.

Via 5' RACE with UMI labels, TRB cDNA libraries were prepared. For each CDR3 protein, TCRdb gives one entry from its re-call of the 5' RACE reads, without DNA. Its listing shows roughly 130,000 distinct CDR3 sequences. Germline-derived CDR1 and CDR2 are DFQATT and SNEGSKA (reference sequence). The CDR3 is 14 residues long. This TCR was recovered from a human donor in good health. Some clones in this sample may be carry-over from other donors' samples. The chain is built from TRBV20-1 and TRBJ2-2; without DNA, the TCRdb call of TRBD1 cannot be checked. The specimen was naive CXCR3+ CD8+ T cells from blood. Specified subset: CD45RO-CCR7+CD27+CD95- naive CD8+ T cells expressing CXCR3 (TNR3+). CDR3: CSAATPGPLGELFF.